Following are 25 T cell receptor beta chains from one sample sequenced in a study of radiation and T cells in renal cell carcinoma. Some clones are missing from TCRdb's copy, which holds only in-frame ones; the method was immunoSEQ multiplex PCR. The table shows about 86,000 clones, with approximately 86% occurring only once. The time point here: blood 4 weeks post-SBRT, at nephrectomy. The sample's treatment: 15 Gy SBRT to primary tumor, nephrectomy 4 weeks later. The sample here was blood, taken from a patient whose treatment included radiotherapy and nephrectomy. The receptors were gathered from a man between 45 and 60 years old with renal cell carcinoma.

The CDR3 reads CASRGGTVVEKLFF. The CDR3 DNA is TGTGCCAGCAGAGGCGGGACAGTAGTTGAAAAACTGTTTTTT. V gene TRBV2 combines with J gene TRBJ1-4; 7 nucleotides agree with TRBD1. Germline lookup yields CDR1 SNHLY and CDR2 FYNNEI. V shed 6 bases and J 7 bases; nucleotides not matched to a gene: 8. This CDR3 region has 14 residues.

Here the CDR3 DNA reads TGTGCCAGCAGGTCCCAGGGGCGCTCGGGCTACGAGCAGTACTTC. Residues: CASRSQGRSGYEQYF. The V and J genes are TRBV28 and TRBJ2-7; D might be TRBD1 (6 bases). The V end lost 6 bases, the J end lost 3 bases, and 18 bases lay between the germline ends. Germline CDR1 MDHEN, CDR2 SYDVKM. This CDR3 has 15 amino acids.

The chain recombines TRBV28 with TRBJ2-7, with TRBD2 identical over 12 bases. V dropped 6 bases and J dropped 4; count of bases not matched to a gene: 4. Germline V CDR1 and CDR2: MDHEN, SYDVKM. The CDR3 runs to 14 residues. CDR3 nucleotides: TGTGCCAGCAGAACTGGACTAGCGGGATACGAGCAGTACTTC. As protein: CASRTGLAGYEQYF.

This clone was detected only once. V and J are TRBV7-2 and TRBJ1-1; no clear D. This CDR3 has 15 amino acids. CDR1 is SGHTA and CDR2 is FQGNSA in the germline V gene. V lost 1 base and J lost 0, with 9 bases in between. The CDR3 is CASSLGAMMNTEAFF. In nucleotides, the CDR3 is TGTGCCAGCAGCTTAGGTGCAATGATGAACACTGAAGCTTTCTTT.

Concerning this clone itself: At one of its ends the junction is not consistent with the germline gene, which may arise from a read error. The rearrangement links TRBV5-1 to TRBJ1-2; D gene ambiguous. The CDR3 totals 9 residues. Germline V CDR1 and CDR2: SGHRS, YFSETQ. The CDR3 bases are TGCGCCAGCACGGACGCCTCAGCCTTC. It translates to CASTDASAF.

V is TRBV4-2 and J is TRBJ2-1; TRBD2 matches at 13 bases. CDR1 and CDR2 from the germline V gene are LGHNA and YNFKEQ. The CDR3 consists of 15 residues. Losses at the gene ends were 1 base for V and 9 bases for J; bases not matched to a gene: 3. In DNA form, the CDR3 reads TGTGCCAGCAGCCAAGGGACTAGCGGGAGTCTTGAGCAGTTCTTC. Protein product: CASSQGTSGSLEQFF.

This clone was found a few times. The V and J genes are TRBV7-8 and TRBJ2-1; D might be TRBD1 (6 bases). CDR3 length: 15 residues. V lost 2 bases, J lost 9 bases, and 17 bases lay in between. The germline V gene has CDR1 SGHVS and CDR2 FQNEAQ. CDR3 sequence: CASSLTGGGRREQFF. The CDR3, as DNA: TGTGCCAGCAGCTTAACTGGGGGCGGACGACGTGAGCAGTTCTTC.

The genes are TRBV12-5 and TRBJ2-5; 7 positions match TRBD1. Germline V gene data show CDR1 as LGHNT and CDR2 as FRNRAP. With V trimmed by 2 bases and J by 4 bases, 1 base remained unmatched. The CDR3 runs 13 residues. The CDR3 coding sequence is TGTGCTAGTGGTTTGACAGGGGCAGAGACCCAGTACTTC. This encodes CASGLTGAETQYF.

The chain is built from TRBV2 and TRBJ1-1; TRBD1 matches at 7 bases. The CDR3 consists of 12 residues. Trimming cost V 6 bases and J 6 bases; bases outside gene matches: 4. The V gene's germline CDR1 is SNHLY and CDR2 FYNNEI. DNA of the CDR3: TGTGCCAGCAGGTCAGGGGGACCTGAAGCTTTCTTT. Translating it yields CASRSGGPEAFF.

This rearrangement joins TRBV4-3 to TRBJ2-2; unclear D gene. V dropped 0 bases and J dropped 5 bases, with 13 bases sitting between them. Germline CDR1 LGHNA, CDR2 YSLEER. CDR3 size: 16 residues. Here the CDR3 reads CASSQDPVKGTGELFF. In DNA form, the CDR3 reads TGCGCCAGCAGCCAAGATCCGGTAAAAGGGACCGGGGAGCTGTTTTTT.

The chain carries TRBV18 and TRBJ1-1, with 8 bases matching TRBD1. V shed 3 bases and J 6 bases; nucleotides not matched to a gene: 6. Germline V CDR1 and CDR2: KGHSH, LQKENI. The CDR3 sequence is 14 residues long. This CDR3 reads CASSPSTGDAEAFF. CDR3 DNA sequence: TGTGCCAGCTCACCTTCGACAGGGGATGCTGAAGCTTTCTTT.

In regard to this clone: Other nucleotide sequences in the sample specify the same CDR3. The chain carries TRBV5-1 and TRBJ2-1; 7 bases match TRBD2. The V segment lost 0 bases and the J segment 0 bases; nucleotides outside the gene matches: 3. The CDR3 sequence is 16 residues long. Germline CDR1 and CDR2: SGHRS and YFSETQ. The CDR3 bases are TGCGCCAGCAGCTTGGTTGGCGGGGGCTCCTACAATGAGCAGTTCTTC. Its protein product is CASSLVGGGSYNEQFF.

The rearrangement uses TRBV9 and TRBJ2-2; the match to TRBD1 covers 7 bases. This CDR3 spans 16 amino acids. Germline-derived CDR1 and CDR2 are SGDLS and YYNGEE. The V segment lost 0 bases and the J segment 4 bases; nucleotides outside the gene matches: 6. CDR3 loop: CASSVGTGVFTGELFF. The CDR3 DNA sequence: TGTGCCAGCAGCGTAGGCACAGGGGTCTTCACCGGGGAGCTGTTTTTT.

The chain has TRBV27 and TRBJ2-7, with D maybe TRBD2 (5 bases). The ends were cut back, 0 bases at V and 1 base at J, with 28 bases in the middle. The CDR3 totals 21 residues. CDR1 and CDR2 from the germline V gene are MNHEY and SMNVEV (reference sequence). The CDR3 reads CASSLSCGLASPRGSSYEQYF. CDR3 nucleotides: TGTGCCAGCAGTTTATCCTGTGGTCTAGCAAGCCCCCGGGGTAGTTCCTACGAGCAGTACTTC.

CDR3 sequence: CASSGESNQPQHF. Written as DNA, the CDR3 is TGTGCCAGCAGTGGAGAGAGCAATCAGCCCCAGCATTTT. The chain has TRBV6-4 and TRBJ1-5, with D uncertain. There are 13 residues in the CDR3. Germline loops: CDR1 MRHNA, CDR2 SNTAGT. V lost 4 bases and J 1 base, leaving 5 bases between the germline ends.

The chain employs TRBV19 and TRBJ1-5; D gene uncertain. The CDR3 is 14 amino acids. The ends were cut back, 7 bases at V and 0 bases at J, with 10 bases in the middle. Germline V gives CDR1 LNHDA, CDR2 SQIVND (reference sequence). CDR3 DNA: TGTGCCAGTAACGGAGGGATTAGCAATCAGCCCCAGCATTTT. Protein: CASNGGISNQPQHF.

V and J are TRBV9 and TRBJ1-6; tentative D call: TRBD1 (5 bases). The CDR3 has 15 residues. The germline CDR1 and CDR2 sequences are SGDLS and YYNGEE. V gave up 0 bases and J gave up 8 bases, with 12 bases separating them. CDR3 residues: CASSVEPGRDSPLHF. Written as DNA, the CDR3 is TGTGCCAGCAGCGTAGAACCAGGGAGGGATTCACCCCTCCACTTT.

This chain links TRBV5-1 with TRBJ2-3, with D tentatively TRBD2 (6 bases). The germline CDR1 and CDR2 sequences are SGHRS and YFSETQ. With 0 bases removed from V and 0 bases from J, the gap between germline ends came to 8 bases. This CDR3 comprises 15 residues. The CDR3 region is CASSLVGTSTDTQYF. Here the CDR3 DNA reads TGCGCCAGCAGCTTGGTAGGGACTAGCACAGATACGCAGTATTTT. The full variable domain, completed using reference TRBV5-1 and TRBJ2-3, is KAGVTQTPRYLIKTRGQQVTLSCSPISGHRSVSWYQQTPGQGLQFLFEYFSETQRNKGNFPGRFSGRQFSNSRSEMNVSTLELGDSALYLCASSLVGTSTDTQYFGPGTRLTVL.

The chain is built from TRBV5-1 and TRBJ2-2; TRBD1 might be the D (6 bases). V was cut by 4 bases and J by 4 bases, with 14 bases left in between. Germline-derived CDR1 and CDR2 are SGHRS and YFSETQ. The length of the CDR3 is 15 residues. In nucleotides, the CDR3 is TGCGCCAGCAGCCTTCGACAGGTAGCCACCGGGGAGCTGTTTTTT. This codes for CASSLRQVATGELFF.

The gene calls are TRBV7-3 and TRBJ2-7, with 8 bases identical to TRBD2. With 5 bases clipped from V and 7 bases from J, the junction kept 10 bases outside the gene matches. The CDR3 contains 14 residues. Germline loops: CDR1 SGHTA, CDR2 FQGTGA. CDR3 in amino acids: CASSPGGGPGEQYF. DNA of the CDR3: TGTGCCAGCAGCCCCGGGGGGGGACCCGGGGAGCAGTACTTC.

This clone appeared a few times. CDR3 loop: CASSPLGPNTEAFF. The CDR3 DNA is TGTGCCAGCAGCCCCCTCGGCCCGAACACTGAAGCTTTCTTT. The chain links TRBV7-9 to TRBJ1-1; D is uncertain. Germline loops: CDR1 SEHNR, CDR2 FQNEAQ (reference sequence). This CDR3 is built from 14 residues. V shed 5 bases and J shed 1 base, with 11 bases lying between them.

The chain's CDR3 is CASSVAGQMNTEAFF. The CDR3 region has the DNA TGTGCCAGCAGCGTAGCAGGCCAAATGAACACTGAAGCTTTCTTT. The chain has TRBV9 and TRBJ1-1; D unresolved. Germline V lookup: CDR1 SGDLS, CDR2 YYNGEE. CDR3 length equals 15 residues. V dropped 0 bases and J dropped 0 bases, with 9 bases sitting between them.

The gene calls are TRBV5-1 and TRBJ1-1; TRBD1 agrees at 8 bases. The ends lost 0 bases at V and 1 base at J; junction bases unmatched: 8. There are 17 residues in the CDR3. The V gene's germline CDR1 is SGHRS and CDR2 YFSETQ. CDR3: CASSLGLAGGWNTEAFF. The CDR3, as DNA: TGCGCCAGCAGCTTGGGTTTGGCAGGGGGCTGGAACACTGAAGCTTTCTTT. Complete variable domain (other parts from reference TRBV5-1 and TRBJ1-1): KAGVTQTPRYLIKTRGQQVTLSCSPISGHRSVSWYQQTPGQGLQFLFEYFSETQRNKGNFPGRFSGRQFSNSRSEMNVSTLELGDSALYLCASSLGLAGGWNTEAFFGQGTRLTVV.

To note about this clone: Distinct nucleotide sequences in the sample also encode this CDR3. The genes are TRBV27 and TRBJ1-2; unclear D gene. Germline V gene sequence: CDR1 MNHEY, CDR2 SMNVEV (reference sequence). The V end was cut by 2 bases, the J end by 6 bases, with 7 bases between. The CDR3 covers 12 residues. CDR3 coding DNA: TGTGCCAGCAGTTTAGCAGGCCATGGCTACACCTTC. This encodes CASSLAGHGYTF.

This chain uses TRBV7-2 with TRBJ2-3; D possibly corresponds to TRBD2 (6 bases). Germline V lookup: CDR1 SGHTA, CDR2 FQGNSA. There are 12 residues in the CDR3. The ends were cut back, 4 bases at V and 10 bases at J, with 12 bases in the middle. The CDR3 DNA reads TGTGCCAGCAGCTCGACCCGGGGGTCGCAGTATTTT. Translating gives CASSSTRGSQYF.